These 7 T cell receptor beta chains share one sample of origin, sequenced in a study of OX40 agonist ivuxolimab in advanced cancers. Here immunoSEQ multiplex PCR was the method, and the copy in TCRdb shows in-frame clones only, minus some. The sample has about 68,000 clones, 86% seen once; the top ten hold roughly 2%. Specimen: CD4+ or CD8+ T cells sorted from blood, collected in a trial of the OX40 agonist ivuxolimab. Every receptor here comes from an adult with an advanced solid tumor such as melanoma, head and neck, liver or kidney cancer.

This sequence joins TRBV19 and TRBJ2-3; 9 bases are a match to TRBD2. This CDR3 has 16 amino acids. J lost 5 bases, V lost 5 bases, and 11 bases had no gene match. Per the germline V gene, CDR1 is LNHDA and CDR2 is SQIVND (reference sequence). CDR3 nucleotides: TGTGCCAGTAGTCTTCTGGCTAGCGGGGTGGGAGATACGCAGTATTTT. Amino acid sequence: CASSLLASGVGDTQYF. Full variable domain (outside the CDR3, taken from reference TRBV19 and TRBJ2-3): DGGITQSPKYLFRKEGQNVTLSCEQNLNHDAMYWYRQDPGQGLRLIYYSQIVNDFQKGDIAEGYSVSREKKESFPLTVTSAQKNPTAFYLCASSLLASGVGDTQYFGPGTRLTVL.

The rearrangement uses TRBV19 and TRBJ1-3, with unresolved D. CDR3 length equals 15 residues. V shed 1 base and J shed 0 bases, with 7 bases lying between them. The V gene's germline CDR1 is LNHDA and CDR2 SQIVND (reference sequence). In nucleotides, the CDR3 is TGTGCCAGTAGTATAGCAGCCTTCTCTGGAAACACCATATATTTT. This gives the protein CASSIAAFSGNTIYF.

The chain combines TRBV11-1 with TRBJ2-3; the D is unclear. The CDR3 is 13 amino acids. Trimming removed 7 bases at V and 0 bases at J, with 8 bases between. Germline-derived CDR1 and CDR2 are SGHAT and FQDESV (reference sequence). CDR3 DNA sequence: TGTGCCAGCACCGGACCTAGCACAGATACGCAGTATTTT. This sequence encodes CASTGPSTDTQYF.

This clone was picked up one time. V usage is TRBV19 and J usage is TRBJ2-5; D is possibly TRBD1 (6 bases). The CDR3 spans 13 residues. The germline CDR1 and CDR2 sequences are LNHDA and SQIVND (reference sequence). V gave up 6 bases and J gave up 2 bases, with 10 bases separating them. The CDR3 loop reads CASSRTVQETQYF. For the CDR3, the DNA is TGTGCCAGTAGCAGGACAGTACAAGAGACCCAGTACTTC.

The chain is built from TRBV6-5 and TRBJ1-4; 9 bases match TRBD1. Germline V gene lookup returns CDR1 MNHEY and CDR2 SVGAGI. V trimming: 6 bases; J trimming: 4 bases; junction bases outside the gene matches: 3. The CDR3 has 14 residues. In DNA, the CDR3 is TGTGCCAGCAGAAGGACAGGGGATAATGAAAAACTGTTTTTT. It codes for CASRRTGDNEKLFF.

This chain uses TRBV7-2 with TRBJ2-4, with a tentative D call TRBD1 (6 bases). V lost 1 base to trimming and J lost 8 bases, with 15 bases between them. Germline loops: CDR1 SGHTA, CDR2 FQGNSA. This CDR3 is built from 15 residues. Written as DNA, the CDR3 is TGTGCCAGCAGCTTAGGGGGACAAGGAAGGGACATTCAGTACTTC. It codes for CASSLGGQGRDIQYF.

To note about this clone: Other DNA sequences in the sample encode the same CDR3. The chain is built from TRBV18 and TRBJ2-7, with unresolved D. The CDR3 runs 12 residues. Germline CDR1 is KGHSH and CDR2 is LQKENI. V was clipped by 3 bases and J by 4 bases, with 7 bases between them. The CDR3 loop is CASSPTGYEQYF. CDR3 bases: TGTGCCAGCTCACCTACTGGTTACGAGCAGTACTTC.